The 16 T cell receptor beta chains below all came from one sample that was sequenced in a study of monozygotic twins with cystic fibrosis. Only in-frame clones appear in the TCRdb table, and some are missing; sequencing was by immunoSEQ multiplex PCR. The sample holds about 20,000 clones, around 97% seen once. The sample comprised blood. The receptor source for this set is a woman under 40 with cystic fibrosis.

The genes are TRBV10-3 and TRBJ1-2, with 12 bases fitting TRBD1. The CDR3 is made up of 14 amino acids. V shed 11 bases, J shed 7 bases, and the junction held 11 bases outside the gene matches. The germline V gene encodes CDR1 ENHRY and CDR2 SYGVKD. CDR3 region: CAAGTGTGGSGYTF. Here the CDR3 DNA reads TGTGCCGCTGGAACCGGGACAGGGGGCTCTGGCTACACCTTC.

The rearrangement joins TRBV15 to TRBJ1-1; the D is unclear. CDR3 length: 12 amino acids. Germline lookup yields CDR1 LNHNV and CDR2 YYDKDF (reference sequence). V was cut by 1 base and J by 6 bases, with 6 bases left in between. The CDR3 is CATSRAFAEAFF. The CDR3 coding sequence is TGTGCCACCAGCAGAGCCTTCGCTGAAGCTTTCTTT. Using reference TRBV15 and TRBJ1-1 for the parts outside the CDR3, the full variable domain is DAMVIQNPRYQVTQFGKPVTLSCSQTLNHNVMYWYQQKSSQAPKLLFHYYDKDFNNEADTPDNFQSRRPNTSFCFLDIRSPGLGDTAMYLCATSRAFAEAFFGQGTRLTVV.

The chain carries TRBV6-5 and TRBJ1-6; D not resolved. This CDR3 is built from 14 residues. V was pared by 6 bases and J by 7 bases, with 13 bases between. Looked up from germline, CDR1 is MNHEY and CDR2 is SVGAGI. The DNA of the CDR3 is TGTGCCAGCAGAGACAACAGCGGGAATTCACCCCTCCACTTT. This gives the protein CASRDNSGNSPLHF.

V is TRBV10-3 and J is TRBJ1-5; D unclear. The V end lost 4 bases, the J end lost 2 bases, and 9 bases lay between the germline ends. The length of the CDR3 is 14 residues. The germline gives CDR1 ENHRY, CDR2 SYGVKD. CDR3 in DNA: TGTGCCATCAGTGTTCGGGGAGGCAATCAGCCCCAGCATTTT. This encodes CAISVRGGNQPQHF.

This clone was detected once. This chain connects TRBV6-1 to TRBJ1-2; maybe TRBD1 (6 bases). V lost 3 bases, J lost 6 bases, and 20 bases lay in between. The CDR3 sequence is 16 residues long. The germline CDR1 and CDR2 sequences are MNHNS and SASEGT. The CDR3 nucleotides read TGTGCCAGCAGTGACACCCTGGGACAACCCTTCGATGGCTACACCTTC. It codes for CASSDTLGQPFDGYTF.

This chain links TRBV2 with TRBJ2-5, with a weak D call TRBD2 (6 bases). CDR1 is SNHLY, CDR2 FYNNEI, per germline. The germline V and J ends were trimmed by 4 bases and 4 bases, with 13 bases remaining between them. The CDR3 has 14 residues. The CDR3 bases are TGTGCCAGCAGTGTCGGGGGAGAGGGAGAGACCCAGTACTTC. Encoded protein: CASSVGGEGETQYF.

The rearrangement links TRBV6-5 to TRBJ2-7; D is uncertain. V lost 2 bases and J 2 bases, leaving 13 bases between the germline ends. Germline CDR1 MNHEY, CDR2 SVGAGI. The CDR3 runs 15 residues. CDR3 coding DNA: TGTGCCAGCAGTTACGTCAGTGCGCACCCCTACGAGCAGTACTTC. The encoded protein is CASSYVSAHPYEQYF.

V usage is TRBV2 and J usage is TRBJ1-3; D is uncertain. This CDR3 is built from 18 residues. Trimming left V 6 bases short and J 0 bases short, with 21 bases between. Per the germline V gene, CDR1 is SNHLY and CDR2 is FYNNEI. As DNA, the CDR3 is TGTGCCAGCAGGCGTCTACGGGGTCCATCTATCTCTGGAAACACCATATATTTT. As protein: CASRRLRGPSISGNTIYF.

The V and J genes are TRBV7-7 and TRBJ1-3; 7 bases fit TRBD1. The CDR3 totals 16 residues. Germline assignment: CDR1 SSHAT and CDR2 FNYEAQ (reference sequence). Germline trimming cut 5 bases from V and 0 bases from J; bases unmatched to any gene: 7. The CDR3: CASSLGAGGSGNTIYF. The CDR3 DNA sequence: TGTGCCAGCAGCCTCGGTGCAGGGGGCTCTGGAAACACCATATATTTT.

The rearrangement joins TRBV4-1 to TRBJ1-2; 10 bases agree with TRBD1. Germline-derived CDR1 and CDR2 are MGHRA and YSYEKL. There are 15 residues in the CDR3. J gave up 8 bases and V 4 bases, and 10 bases lay outside the gene matches. This CDR3 is CASSRPDGTGDGYTF. The DNA of the CDR3 is TGCGCCAGCAGCCGGCCAGACGGGACAGGGGACGGCTACACCTTC.

The V gene is TRBV19, the J gene TRBJ1-5; D not certain. Per the germline V gene, CDR1 is LNHDA and CDR2 is SQIVND (reference sequence). V lost 4 bases and J lost 7, with 14 bases in between. CDR3 length equals 14 residues. The CDR3 DNA reads as TGTGCCAGTAGTACGCAGGCGTGGGTCCAGCCCCAGCATTTT. Residues: CASSTQAWVQPQHF.

The gene calls are TRBV10-2 and TRBJ1-4; a weak D match, TRBD1 (5 bases). The germline V and J ends were trimmed by 2 bases and 3 bases, with 7 bases remaining between them. The CDR3 has 14 residues. Germline V gene data show CDR1 as WSHSY and CDR2 as SAAADI. CDR3 sequence reads: CASSEGGSNEKLFF. DNA of the CDR3: TGCGCCAGCAGTGAGGGGGGATCTAATGAAAAACTGTTTTTT.

This chain joins TRBV2 and TRBJ1-3, with D perhaps matching TRBD1 (6 bases). V was pared by 8 bases and J by 4 bases, with 15 bases between. The CDR3 is made up of 14 amino acids. The germline V gene encodes CDR1 SNHLY and CDR2 FYNNEI. CDR3 DNA sequence: TGTGCCAGCGGGGCAGGGGCGCTGGGAAACACCATATATTTT. Encoded protein: CASGAGALGNTIYF.

This chain uses TRBV28 with TRBJ2-4; 9 nucleotides match TRBD1. The CDR3 totals 16 residues. Germline CDR1 and CDR2: MDHEN and SYDVKM. Trimming removed 3 bases from V and 8 bases from J; junction bases left unmatched: 11. The CDR3: CASSFWDRERRDIQYF. As DNA, the CDR3 is TGTGCCAGCAGTTTTTGGGACAGGGAAAGGAGGGACATTCAGTACTTC.

CDR3 sequence: CASSSQLQGQTQYF. CDR3 in DNA: TGTGCCAGTAGTTCTCAATTACAGGGACAGACCCAGTACTTC. V and J are TRBV19 and TRBJ2-5, with D maybe TRBD1 (6 bases). Looked up from germline, CDR1 is LNHDA and CDR2 is SQIVND (reference sequence). The CDR3 spans 14 residues. The V end was cut by 5 bases, the J end by 6 bases, with 16 bases between.

The chain combines TRBV6-1 with TRBJ1-1; D is unclear. Trimming took 2 bases from V and 5 from J, leaving 9 bases between them. The germline CDR1 and CDR2 sequences are MNHNS and SASEGT. The CDR3 contains 13 residues. The CDR3 reads CASSESLRTEAFF. CDR3 DNA: TGTGCCAGCAGTGAATCATTGAGGACTGAAGCTTTCTTT.